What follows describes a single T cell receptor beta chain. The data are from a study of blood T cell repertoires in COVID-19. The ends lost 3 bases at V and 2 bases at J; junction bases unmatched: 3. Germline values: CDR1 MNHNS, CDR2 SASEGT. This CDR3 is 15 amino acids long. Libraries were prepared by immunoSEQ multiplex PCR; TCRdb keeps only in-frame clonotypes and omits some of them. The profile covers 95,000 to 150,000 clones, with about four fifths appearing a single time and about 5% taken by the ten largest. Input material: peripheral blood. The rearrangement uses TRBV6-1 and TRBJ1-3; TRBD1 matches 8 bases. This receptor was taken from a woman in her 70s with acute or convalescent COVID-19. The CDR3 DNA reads TGTGCCAGCAGTGACCGGGACAGGACTGGAAACACCATATATTTT. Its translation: CASSDRDRTGNTIYF.